Described below is a single TCR beta chain sequence and its context. Profiling relied on immunoSEQ multiplex PCR, and the TCRdb table lists in-frame clones only, not all of them. The sample yields 25,000 to 35,000 clones, about 91% seen once. This sample was included in a study of T cell changes during pregnancy in multiple sclerosis. In germline, CDR1 is SEHNR, CDR2 FQNEAQ (reference sequence). J lost 5 bases, V lost 7 bases, and 8 bases had no gene match. CDR3 size: 14 residues. The V and J genes are TRBV7-9 and TRBJ1-2, with 9 bases fitting TRBD1. The source is a female donor with multiple sclerosis, enrolled in a pregnancy study. The source material was CD8+ T cells from peripheral blood mononuclear cells, sampled before pregnancy. The DNA for the CDR3 is TGTGCCAGCACCACAGGGGGCGCATCTTATGGCTACACCTTC. It yields the protein CASTTGGASYGYTF.